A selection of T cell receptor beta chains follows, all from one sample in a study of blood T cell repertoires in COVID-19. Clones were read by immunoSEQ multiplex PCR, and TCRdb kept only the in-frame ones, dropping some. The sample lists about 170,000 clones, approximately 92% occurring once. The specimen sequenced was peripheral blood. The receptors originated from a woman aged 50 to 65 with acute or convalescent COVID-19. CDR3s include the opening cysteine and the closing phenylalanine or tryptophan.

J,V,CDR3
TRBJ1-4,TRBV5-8,CASSLDGLVDEKLFF
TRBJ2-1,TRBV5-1,CASSLEGQGYNEQFF
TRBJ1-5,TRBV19,CASSRGQEFNQPQHF
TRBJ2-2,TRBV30,CARRAGANTGELFF
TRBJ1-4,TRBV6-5,CASRSGVDEKLFF
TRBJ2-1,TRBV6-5,CASSTNTLSYNEQFF
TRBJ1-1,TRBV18,CASSFTANTEAFF
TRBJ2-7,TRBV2,CASSDRQGGNEQYF
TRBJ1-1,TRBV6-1,CASSERDSFFAEAFF
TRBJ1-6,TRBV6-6,CASSYGVGTYNSPLHF
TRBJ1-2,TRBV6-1,CASSEALAGGYTF
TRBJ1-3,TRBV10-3,CAISESQGPGNTIYF
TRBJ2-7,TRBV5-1,CASSLDRGGSYEQYF
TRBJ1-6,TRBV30,CAWKRGQGNSPLHF
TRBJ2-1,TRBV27,CASSFSSGRAYYNEQFF
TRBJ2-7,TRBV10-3,CALRDSGSYEQYF
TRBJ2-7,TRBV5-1,CASSLAGRSEQYF
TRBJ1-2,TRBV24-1,CATSEGQNYGYTF
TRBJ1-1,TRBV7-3,CASSSTGFTEAFF
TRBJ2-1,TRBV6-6,CASKREGPDFNEQFF
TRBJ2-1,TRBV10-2,CASILLAGGNEQFF
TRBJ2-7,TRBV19,CASSIIEGDEQYF
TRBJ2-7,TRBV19,CASSKSPYEQYF
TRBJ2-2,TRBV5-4,CASSLYGSGELFF
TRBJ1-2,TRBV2,CASSEAQRADVTF
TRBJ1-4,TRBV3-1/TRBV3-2,CASSHGGGTTNEKLFF
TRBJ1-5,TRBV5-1,CASSWTGGNQPQHF
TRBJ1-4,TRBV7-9,CASSQGDRLQEKLFF
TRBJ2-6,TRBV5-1,CASSPGDRAGANVLTF
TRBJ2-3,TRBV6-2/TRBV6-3,CASSSWVAGDTQYF
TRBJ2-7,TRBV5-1,CASSLGGAGNYEQYF
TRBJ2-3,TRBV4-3,CASSQERTSVGDTQYF
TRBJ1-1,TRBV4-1,CASSHGQGWVAEAFF
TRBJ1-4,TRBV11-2,CASSLAPGTGTGEKLFF
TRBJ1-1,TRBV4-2,CASSLQVNTEAFF
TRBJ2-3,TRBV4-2,CASSQEQNGGIRDTQYF
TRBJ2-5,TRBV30,CAWTPKGSGGDLQETQYF
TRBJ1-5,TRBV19,CASSASGFLNQPQHF
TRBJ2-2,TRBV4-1,CASSQGPTDRVTGELFF
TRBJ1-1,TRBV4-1,CASSQGGGGDNTEAFF
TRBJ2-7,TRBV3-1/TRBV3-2,CASSQGQGLGEQYF
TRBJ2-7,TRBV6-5,CASSYSAFYEQYF
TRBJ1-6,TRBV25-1,CASSERTGRNSPLHF
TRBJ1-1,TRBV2,CASSGSRNTEAFF
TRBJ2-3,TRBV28,CASSSYRDRGRRADTQYF
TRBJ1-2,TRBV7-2,CASSSDRSNYGYTF
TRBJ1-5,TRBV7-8,CASSEGGAYQPQHF
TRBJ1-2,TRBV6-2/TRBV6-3,CASSQPGQLNYGYTF
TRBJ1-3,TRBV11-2,CASSSDRVTIYF
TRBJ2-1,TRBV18,CASSPKGGSYYNEQFF
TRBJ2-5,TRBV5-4,CASTLRGGQETQYF
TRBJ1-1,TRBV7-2,CASSLRYTTIKNTEAFF
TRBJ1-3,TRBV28,CASNDRAGNTIYF
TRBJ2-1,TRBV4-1,CASSQDRGLDEQFF
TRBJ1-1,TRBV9,CASSVLPDTEAFF